This is a list of T cell receptor beta chains from one sample in a study of graft-versus-host responses after intestinal transplantation. No antigens are known for them. Clones were read by immunoSEQ multiplex PCR, and TCRdb kept only the in-frame ones, dropping some. The sample includes 35,000 to 45,000 clones, roughly 94% of them seen just once. The starting material was unstimulated CD4+ T cells sorted from spleen or lymph node cells, obtained before transplant. The receptors originated from a human donor who was the organ donor for an intestinal transplant. Both conserved end residues are part of each CDR3.

v_gene,CDR3aa
TRBV28,CASSYPGGAMNTEAFF
TRBV29-1,CSVGGDNQPQHF
TRBV11-2,CASSLVGEFTEAFF
TRBV7-8,CASSLGVWDTEAFF
TRBV18,CASSPAEGTEAFF
TRBV6-5,CASSYRLVSNTGELFF
TRBV6-5,CASTQGREQFF
TRBV28,CASRLTGGQETQYF
TRBV2,CASSERGEQYF
TRBV5-1,CASSSGPALEAFF
TRBV6-5,CASSYAGILAGNEQFF
TRBV7-2,CASSLGIGPNTGELFF
TRBV11-2,CASSFRGTEAFF
TRBV7-2,CASSFSTAEQYF
TRBV5-6,CASSLVSGGAYEQYF
TRBV7-7,CASSLAQVVLAGGPRENEQFF
TRBV4-3,CASSLILLFPSGANVLTF
TRBV27,CASTRLAGKSDTQYF
TRBV6-5,CASGVHNSPLHF
TRBV9,CASSPVAGWNEQYF
TRBV5-6,CASSLGQVLGYTF
TRBV27,CASSSNTGELFF
TRBV2,CASSEQGGQYSYNSPLHF
TRBV6-6,CASSQEVRGTEAFF
TRBV18,CASSLGQGAAEAFF
TRBV28,CASSNRAGANVLTF
TRBV5-5,CASSLEGENTEAFF
TRBV7-9,CASSLDRSNEKLFF
TRBV6-1,CASSMRGHYGYTF
TRBV5-1,CASSLAGRGLSDTQYF
TRBV11-3,CASSLTGGYEQYF
TRBV30,CAWTTGVNSVGETQYF
TRBV30,CAWGREVNVEKLFF
TRBV30,CAWSVRTPNTEAFF
TRBV6-6,CASSYSSSGGAEVYF
TRBV5-1,CASSLGDRGFGYTF
TRBV29-1,CSVRRGGGAPEQYF
TRBV19,CASSTYGGETQYF
TRBV19,CASSIIGGTQYF
TRBV6-4,CASSDKGAGNTIYF
TRBV30,CAWSVRREYEQYF
TRBV30,CAWSHVPDSSGNTIYF
TRBV7-9,CASSSSGNGKLFF
TRBV28,CASSFMLRQGLGYGYTF
TRBV5-4,CARNRDSSSGNTIYF
TRBV5-4,CASSLVGGPHNEQFF
TRBV21-1,CASNERLRTDTQYF
TRBV15,CATSRELAARQGPDGYTF
TRBV7-9,CASSLDGGARQETQYF
TRBV18,CASSPTTGPAYGYTF